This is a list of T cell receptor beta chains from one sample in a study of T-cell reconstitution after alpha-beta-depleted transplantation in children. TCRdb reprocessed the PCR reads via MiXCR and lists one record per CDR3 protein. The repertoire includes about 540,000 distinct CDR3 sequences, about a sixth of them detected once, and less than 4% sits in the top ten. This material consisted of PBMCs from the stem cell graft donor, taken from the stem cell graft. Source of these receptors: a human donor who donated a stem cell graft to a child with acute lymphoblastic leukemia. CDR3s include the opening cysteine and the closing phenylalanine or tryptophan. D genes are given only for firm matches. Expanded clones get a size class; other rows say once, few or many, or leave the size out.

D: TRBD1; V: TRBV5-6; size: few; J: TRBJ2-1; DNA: TGTGCCAGTGAAACAGGGGGCGGTGAGCAGTTCTTC; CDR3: CASETGGGEQFF
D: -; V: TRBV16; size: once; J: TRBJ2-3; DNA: TGTGCCAGCAGCCCCTTGGGGAATACGCAGTATTTT; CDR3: CASSPLGNTQYF
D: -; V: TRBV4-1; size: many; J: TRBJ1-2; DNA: TGCGCCAGCAGCCAAGAACCAATCGGGAAGAAATATGGCTACACCTTC; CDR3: CASSQEPIGKKYGYTF
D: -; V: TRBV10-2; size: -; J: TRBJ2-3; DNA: TGCGCCAGCAGTGAGTCAGGCTACCGAGATACGCAGTATTTT; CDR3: CASSESGYRDTQYF
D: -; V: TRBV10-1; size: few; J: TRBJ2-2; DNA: TGCGCCAGCAGCGATGCGGACACGAACACCGGGGAGCTGTTTTTT; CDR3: CASSDADTNTGELFF
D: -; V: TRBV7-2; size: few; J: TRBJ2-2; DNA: TGTGCCAGCAGCTACCTCCAGGTGAACACCGGGGAGCTGTTTTTT; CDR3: CASSYLQVNTGELFF
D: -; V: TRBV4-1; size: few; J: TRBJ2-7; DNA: TGCGCCAGCAGCCAAGGGAACGGCCGGTACACCTACGAGCAGTACTTC; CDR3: CASSQGNGRYTYEQYF
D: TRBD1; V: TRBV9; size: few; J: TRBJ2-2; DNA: TGTGCCAGCAGCGGTACGGGACAGGGTCGAACCGGGGAGCTGTTTTTT; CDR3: CASSGTGQGRTGELFF
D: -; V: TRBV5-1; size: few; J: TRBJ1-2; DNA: TGCGCCACCTCCCAAGGATATGGCTACACCTTC; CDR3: CATSQGYGYTF
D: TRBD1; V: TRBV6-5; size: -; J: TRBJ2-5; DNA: TGTGCCAGCAGTTACTCGGACAGGGGGAGGGAGACCCAGTACTTC; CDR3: CASSYSDRGRETQYF
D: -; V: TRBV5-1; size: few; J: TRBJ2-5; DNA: TGCGCCAGCAGCTTGGCCCTCGGTAGTCGGTTCGGAGAGACCCAGTACTTC; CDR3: CASSLALGSRFGETQYF
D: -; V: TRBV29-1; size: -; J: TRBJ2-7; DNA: TGCAGCGTTGAAGTTAGTTTGGCAGGGGAGCCCTACGAGCAGTACTTC; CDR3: CSVEVSLAGEPYEQYF
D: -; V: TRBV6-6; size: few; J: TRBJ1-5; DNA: TGTGCCAGCAGTCCCACTACTCGGGCCCAGCATTTT; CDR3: CASSPTTRAQHF
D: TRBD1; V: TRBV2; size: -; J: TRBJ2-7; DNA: TGTGCCAGCAGTGGGCCGGGACAGAGCTCCTACGAGCAGTACTTC; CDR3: CASSGPGQSSYEQYF
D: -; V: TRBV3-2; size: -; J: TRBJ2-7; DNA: TGTGCCTCCACCCCCATTACCTCTAGCGGGAGGGCTGGAGACAGCTACGAGCAGTACTTC; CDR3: CASTPITSSGRAGDSYEQYF
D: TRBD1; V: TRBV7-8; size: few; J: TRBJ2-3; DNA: TGTGCCAGCAGCGAATACAGGGGCAACACAGATACGCAGTATTTT; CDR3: CASSEYRGNTDTQYF
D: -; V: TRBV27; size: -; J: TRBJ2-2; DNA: TGTGCCAGCACCCCCTACAACACCGGGGAGCTGTTTTTT; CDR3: CASTPYNTGELFF
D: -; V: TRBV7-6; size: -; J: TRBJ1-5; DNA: TGTGCCAGCAGCTTAGGGGTCGGCACGGATATCAATCAGCCCCAGCATTTT; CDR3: CASSLGVGTDINQPQHF
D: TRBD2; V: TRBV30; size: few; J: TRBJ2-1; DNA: TGTGCCTGGGAATCACTAGCGGGAGATTACAATGAGCAGTTCTTC; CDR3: CAWESLAGDYNEQFF
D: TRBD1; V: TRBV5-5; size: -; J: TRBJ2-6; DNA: TGTGCCAGCTCGGCAGGGGGCTCTGGGGCCAACGTCCTGACTTTC; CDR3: CASSAGGSGANVLTF
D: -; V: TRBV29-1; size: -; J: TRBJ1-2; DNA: TGCAGCGCTGGGGACACTGGGCTCTATGGCTACACCTTC; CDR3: CSAGDTGLYGYTF
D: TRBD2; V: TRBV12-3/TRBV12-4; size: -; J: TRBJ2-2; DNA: TGTGCCAGCGGACTAGCGGGCTTAGAGCTGTTTTTT; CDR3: CASGLAGLELFF
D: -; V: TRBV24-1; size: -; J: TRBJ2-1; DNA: TGTGCCACCGGAGGGTCCTACAATGAGCAGTTCTTC; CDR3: CATGGSYNEQFF
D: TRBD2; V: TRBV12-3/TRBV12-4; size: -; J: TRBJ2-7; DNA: TGTGCCAGCAGTCCCCAGAATATCCGGACTAGCGGCTACGAGCAGTACTTC; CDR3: CASSPQNIRTSGYEQYF
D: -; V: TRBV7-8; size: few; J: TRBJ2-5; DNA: TGTGCCAGCAGCTTAGATCTTGGCACGGGGTCAGACCAGTACTTC; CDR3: CASSLDLGTGSDQYF
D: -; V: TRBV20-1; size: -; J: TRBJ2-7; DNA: TGCAGTGCCCATTCATGGGACCACTTCTACGAGCAGTACTTC; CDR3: CSAHSWDHFYEQYF
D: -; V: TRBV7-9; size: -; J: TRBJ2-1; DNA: TGTGCCAGCACCTTACTAGGGGGGTCTTCCTACAATGAGCAGTTCTTC; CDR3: CASTLLGGSSYNEQFF
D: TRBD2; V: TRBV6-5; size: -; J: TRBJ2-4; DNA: TGTGCCAGCAGTTCTAGACTAGCAGTAGCCAAAAACATTCAGTACTTC; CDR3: CASSSRLAVAKNIQYF
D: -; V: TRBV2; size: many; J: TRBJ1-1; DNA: TGTGCCAGCAGTCGGACGGTGAACACTGAAGCTTTCTTT; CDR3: CASSRTVNTEAFF
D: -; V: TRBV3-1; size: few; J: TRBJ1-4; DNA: TGTGCCAGCAGCCGCGTTGAAAAACTGTTTTTT; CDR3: CASSRVEKLFF
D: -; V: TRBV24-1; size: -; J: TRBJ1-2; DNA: TGTGCCACCAGTGTGGGCAGTACTAACTATGGCTACACCTTC; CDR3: CATSVGSTNYGYTF
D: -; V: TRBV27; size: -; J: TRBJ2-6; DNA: TGTGCCAGCAGTTTATTGGGGCAGGGAGAAACTGGGGCCAACGTCCTGACTTTC; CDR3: CASSLLGQGETGANVLTF
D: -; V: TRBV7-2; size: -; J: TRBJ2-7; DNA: TGTGCCAGCAGCTTAGCTTTTGGGCGACACGAGCAGTACTTC; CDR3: CASSLAFGRHEQYF
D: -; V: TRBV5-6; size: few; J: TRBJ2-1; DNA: TGTGCCAGCAGCTATACAGGGCCCTACAATGAGCAGTTCTTC; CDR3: CASSYTGPYNEQFF
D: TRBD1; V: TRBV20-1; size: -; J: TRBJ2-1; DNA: TGCAGTGCCGGAAAAGGGGGCGGTGGCAATGAGCAGTTCTTC; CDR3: CSAGKGGGGNEQFF
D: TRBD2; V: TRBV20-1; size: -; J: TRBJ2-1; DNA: TGCAGTGCTGATACTAGCGGGAGTAATGAGCAGTTCTTC; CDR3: CSADTSGSNEQFF
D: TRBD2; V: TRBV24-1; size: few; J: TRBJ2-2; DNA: TGTGCCACCAGTCCCGGGACTAGCGGGAGGGGGACCGGGGAGCTGTTTTTT; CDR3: CATSPGTSGRGTGELFF
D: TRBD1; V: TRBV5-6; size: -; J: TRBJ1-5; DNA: TGTGCCAGCAGCAAGAACTGGGACAGGGAGACTCGCAATCAGCCCCAGCATTTT; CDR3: CASSKNWDRETRNQPQHF
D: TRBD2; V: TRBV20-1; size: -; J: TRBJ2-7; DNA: TGCAGTGCTAGACCCCCCGGGACTACCTTCTACGAGCAGTACTTC; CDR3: CSARPPGTTFYEQYF
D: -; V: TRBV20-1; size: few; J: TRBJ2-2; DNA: TGCAGTGCTAGAGATGGGAGTGCCACCGGGGAGCTGTTTTTT; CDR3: CSARDGSATGELFF
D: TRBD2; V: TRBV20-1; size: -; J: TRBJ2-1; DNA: TGCAGTGCTAGAAGCTTGGGGACTAGCGGGGGTCGCAATGAGCAGTTCTTC; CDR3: CSARSLGTSGGRNEQFF
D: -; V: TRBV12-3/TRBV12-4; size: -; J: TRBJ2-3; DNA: TGTGCCAGCAGTTGGGGACGAGGGTACCCAGATACGCAGTATTTT; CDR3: CASSWGRGYPDTQYF
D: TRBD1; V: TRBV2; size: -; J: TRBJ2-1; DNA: TGTGCCAGCTTTAGGACAGGGACAGTGGGCAATGAGCAGTTCTTC; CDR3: CASFRTGTVGNEQFF
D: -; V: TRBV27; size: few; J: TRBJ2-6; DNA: TGTGCCAGTTGCGAGGGTACCGGGGCCAACGTCCTGACTTTC; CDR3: CASCEGTGANVLTF
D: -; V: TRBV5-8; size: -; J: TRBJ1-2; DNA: TGTGCCAGCAGCTTGTATTCCTTTGGCTACCCCTTC; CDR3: CASSLYSFGYPF
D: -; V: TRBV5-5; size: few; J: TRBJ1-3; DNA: TGTGCCAGCAGCTTGGCCTGGCAAAACCTTGGAAACACCATATATTTT; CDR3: CASSLAWQNLGNTIYF
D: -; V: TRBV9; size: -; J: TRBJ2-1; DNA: TGTGCCAGCAGCTCCGAACCGGCTAGCAATGAGCAGTTCTTC; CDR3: CASSSEPASNEQFF
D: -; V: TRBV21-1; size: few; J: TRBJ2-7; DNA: TGTGCCAGCAGCAATCCCGCCGACTTCTCCTACGAGCAGTACTTC; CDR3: CASSNPADFSYEQYF
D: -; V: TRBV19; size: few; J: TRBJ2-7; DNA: TGTGCCAGTAGTGGGTACAGGGCTAGGTACGAGCAGTACTTC; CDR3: CASSGYRARYEQYF
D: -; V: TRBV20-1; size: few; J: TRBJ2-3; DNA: TGCAGTGCTAGGAGGGGCTCGGGGGCAGATACGCAGTATTTT; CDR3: CSARRGSGADTQYF
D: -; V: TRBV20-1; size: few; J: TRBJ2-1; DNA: TGCAGTGCTAGACCCACGGGACAACTCCTTGAGCAGTTCTTC; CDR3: CSARPTGQLLEQFF
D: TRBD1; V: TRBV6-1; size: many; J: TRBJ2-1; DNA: TGTGCCAGCAGTGTTACAGGGGGCTCCTACAATGAGCAGTTCTTC; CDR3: CASSVTGGSYNEQFF
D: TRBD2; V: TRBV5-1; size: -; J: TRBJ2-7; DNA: TGCGCCAGCAGCTTGCATCCGACTAGCGGGGGTCGGTACGAGCAGTACTTC; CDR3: CASSLHPTSGGRYEQYF
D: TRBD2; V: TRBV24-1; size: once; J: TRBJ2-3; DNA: TGTGCCACCAGTGATTCGGCTAGCGGGAGCACAGATACGCAGTATTTT; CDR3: CATSDSASGSTDTQYF
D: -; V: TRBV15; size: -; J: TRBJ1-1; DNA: TGTGCCACCAGCAGCGGGGAGGACACTGAAGCTTTCTTT; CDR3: CATSSGEDTEAFF